This TCR beta chain was sequenced during a study of cytomegalovirus exposure and HLA in healthy donors. Researchers ran the PCR with 60 Vbeta and 13 Jbeta primers. Only in-frame clones appear in the TCRdb table, and some are missing; sequencing was by immunoSEQ multiplex PCR. The repertoire holds 130,000 to 150,000 clones, about 80% seen once, with roughly 2.2% in the top ten. The CDR3 contains 16 residues. Germline V CDR1 and CDR2: SGHVS, FQNEAQ. Deletions cut 0 bases from V and 1 base from J, with 9 bases between. The genes are TRBV7-8 and TRBJ2-2; TRBD2 might be the D (5 bases). The sequenced sample was PBMCs. The receptor comes from a man in his thirties or forties in good health and CMV-seronegative. The CDR3 is CASSLAGVGNTGELFF. In DNA form, the CDR3 reads TGTGCCAGCAGCTTAGCGGGAGTGGGGAACACCGGGGAGCTGTTTTTT.